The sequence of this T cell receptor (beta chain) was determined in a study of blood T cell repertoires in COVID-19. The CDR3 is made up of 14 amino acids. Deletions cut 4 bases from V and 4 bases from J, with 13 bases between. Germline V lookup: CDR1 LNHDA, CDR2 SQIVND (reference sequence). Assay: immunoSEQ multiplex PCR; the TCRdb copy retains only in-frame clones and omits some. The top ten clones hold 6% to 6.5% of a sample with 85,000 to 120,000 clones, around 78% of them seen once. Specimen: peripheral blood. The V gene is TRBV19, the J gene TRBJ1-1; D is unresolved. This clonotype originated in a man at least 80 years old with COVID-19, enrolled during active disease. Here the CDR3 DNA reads TGTGCCAGTAGTAAATGGCAGGCGCCCACTGAAGCTTTCTTT. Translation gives CASSKWQAPTEAFF. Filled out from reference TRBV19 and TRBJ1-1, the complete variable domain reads DGGITQSPKYLFRKEGQNVTLSCEQNLNHDAMYWYRQDPGQGLRLIYYSQIVNDFQKGDIAEGYSVSREKKESFPLTVTSAQKNPTAFYLCASSKWQAPTEAFFGQGTRLTVV.